The clone carrying this TCR beta chain appeared once. This record belongs to a study of blood T cell repertoires in COVID-19. The wider study: Samples came from the United States, Italy and Spain, spanning acute and convalescent COVID-19.

Method: immunoSEQ multiplex PCR; TCRdb's copy keeps in-frame clones and lacks some. This table holds approximately 160,000 clones, around 82% found once. The CDR3 contains 14 residues. V lost 0 bases, J lost 0 bases, and 7 bases lay in between. Germline V CDR1 and CDR2: SGHRS, YFSETQ. This TCR was sampled from a man in his fifties or sixties with active or convalescent COVID-19. V usage is TRBV5-1 and J usage is TRBJ2-7; D ambiguous. The source material was peripheral blood. The chain's CDR3 is CASSLDHNSYEQYF. The CDR3 bases are TGCGCCAGCAGCTTGGACCACAACTCCTACGAGCAGTACTTC.